The 15 T cell receptor beta chains below all came from one sample that was sequenced in a study of CD8 T cells in ankylosing spondylitis. Study-level points and caveats: A motif of 7 to 9 highly homologous TCR beta variants was seen as apparently characteristic of ankylosing spondylitis blood.

Using its own MiXCR run on the 5' RACE reads, TCRdb lists one record per CDR3 protein. The table shows 750,000 to 850,000 distinct CDR3 sequences, with over 9.5% occurring only once. Their recognized antigens are unknown. Material for sequencing was blood, either unsorted or a sorted T cell fraction (not recorded which). The source is a male donor with ankylosing spondylitis.

Many counts were recorded for this clonotype. The V call is TRBV20-1, the J call TRBJ1-4; D is possibly TRBD1 (5 bases). With 6 bases removed from V and 0 bases from J, the gap between germline ends came to 11 bases. The germline V gene encodes CDR1 DFQATT and CDR2 SNEGSKA (reference sequence). The CDR3 is 14 amino acids. CDR3 sequence (DNA): TGCAGTGCACCAGACAGCTCAACTAATGAAAAACTGTTTTTT. Protein sequence: CSAPDSSTNEKLFF.

The V call is TRBV5-1, the J call TRBJ2-7; maybe TRBD1 (6 bases). CDR3 length: 14 amino acids. The V gene lost 4 bases and the J gene lost 6 bases, with 17 bases spanning the gap. Germline V gene lookup returns CDR1 SGHRS and CDR2 YFSETQ. DNA for the CDR3: TGCGCCAGCAGCACCGGCGGACAGATTCGCGAGCAGTACTTC. It specifies CASSTGGQIREQYF.

This clonotype appeared a few times. The rearrangement links TRBV7-8 to TRBJ1-1; 7 bases are a match to TRBD1. The CDR3 is 15 residues long. Germline V lookup: CDR1 SGHVS, CDR2 FQNEAQ. Trimming removed 5 bases from V and 1 base from J; junction bases left unmatched: 7. The CDR3 DNA follows: TGTGCCAGCAGCCCGAGACAGGGACCGAACACTGAAGCTTTCTTT. It yields the protein CASSPRQGPNTEAFF.

The chain combines TRBV12-3 or TRBV12-4 with TRBJ2-4; the D gene is possibly TRBD1 (6 bases). The V and J ends lost 6 bases and 0 bases respectively, with 12 bases between them. CDR3 length equals 15 residues. For the CDR3, the DNA is TGTGCCAGCAGGGGGGCCTCACTAGCCAAAAACATTCAGTACTTC. Protein: CASRGASLAKNIQYF.

The V and J genes are TRBV5-1 and TRBJ2-6; D is perhaps TRBD1 (5 bases). From germline, CDR1 is SGHRS and CDR2 YFSETQ. V was clipped by 4 bases and J by 6 bases, with 8 bases between them. This CDR3 contains 13 residues. The chain's CDR3 is CASSMTEANVLTF. The DNA for the CDR3 is TGCGCCAGCAGCATGACAGAGGCCAACGTCCTGACTTTC.

The chain's CDR3 is CASSAPLATWYGYTF. Written as DNA, the CDR3 is TGTGCCAGCAGTGCACCTCTCGCGACGTGGTATGGCTACACCTTC. J is TRBJ1-2 and V is TRBV25-1, with D hard to call. The CDR3 has 15 amino acids. Germline assignment: CDR1 MGHDK and CDR2 SYGVNS. Trimming pared 4 bases from V and 5 bases from J, leaving 17 bases between.

The chain couples TRBV28 to TRBJ2-2; either TRBD1 or TRBD2 may supply D (5 bases each). The germline CDR1 and CDR2 sequences are MDHEN and SYDVKM. V was cut by 6 bases and J by 0 bases, with 20 bases left in between. This CDR3 region has 18 residues. DNA for the CDR3: TGTGCCAGCAGCCTCGGGCAGGTGGGGGTACCGAACACCGGGGAGCTGTTTTTT. Translation: CASSLGQVGVPNTGELFF.

This clonotype came up many times. The chain carries TRBV10-3 and TRBJ1-1; D is perhaps TRBD1 (6 bases). The CDR3 extends over 14 amino acids. CDR1 and CDR2 from the germline V gene are ENHRY and SYGVKD. V was pared by 5 bases and J by 4 bases, with 14 bases between. For the CDR3, the DNA is TGTGCCATCAGTCGGGACACTCGTTCCACTGAAGCTTTCTTT. This encodes CAISRDTRSTEAFF.

The chain couples TRBV15 to TRBJ1-3; no reliable D call. The CDR3 is 13 residues long. Germline V gene sequence: CDR1 LNHNV, CDR2 YYDKDF (reference sequence). The ends were cut back, 1 base at V and 2 bases at J, with 3 bases in the middle. The CDR3 DNA is TGTGCCACCAGCAGAGGGACTGGAAACACCATATATTTT. It specifies CATSRGTGNTIYF.

This chain connects TRBV28 to TRBJ2-7, with a tentative D call TRBD1 (5 bases). Trimming shortened V by 3 bases and J by 6 bases, and 12 bases separated the two germline ends. In germline, CDR1 is MDHEN, CDR2 SYDVKM. CDR3 size: 13 residues. The CDR3 DNA is TGTGCCAGCAGTTTGCCCCAAAGGGGCGAGCAGTACTTC. The encoded protein is CASSLPQRGEQYF.

This clonotype was seen a handful of times. This rearrangement joins TRBV7-9 to TRBJ2-7, with D uncertain. The V and J ends lost 5 bases and 5 bases respectively, with 19 bases between them. The CDR3 consists of 15 residues. Germline loops: CDR1 SEHNR, CDR2 FQNEAQ (reference sequence). For the CDR3, the DNA is TGTGCCAGCAGCCCAACCGAAACCTCGGCACACGAGCAGTACTTC. The encoded protein is CASSPTETSAHEQYF.

V and J are TRBV6-2 or TRBV6-3 and TRBJ1-4; D remains ambiguous. The CDR3 is made up of 16 amino acids. V lost 6 bases and J lost 10, with 24 bases in between. Germline lookup yields CDR1 MNHEY and CDR2 SVGEGT. CDR3 coding DNA: TGTGCCAGCAGCATGTTGAGGGCCAACCCTCGAGGAAAACTGTTTTTT. This sequence encodes CASSMLRANPRGKLFF.

CDR3 DNA sequence: TGCGCCAGCAGCCAAGATCCTCGGACGGACCGTCGGTACTTC. It encodes CASSQDPRTDRRYF. The rearrangement uses TRBV4-1 and TRBJ2-7; D not resolved. CDR1 is MGHRA and CDR2 is YSYEKL in the germline V gene. The CDR3 totals 14 residues. Between the trimmed V and J ends, which lost 0 bases and 12 bases, there was a span of 18 bases.

V and J are TRBV7-2 and TRBJ2-6; D uncertain. From germline, CDR1 is SGHTA and CDR2 FQGNSA. The CDR3 extends over 13 amino acids. DNA of the CDR3: TGTGCGTATCGGGTGGCGGGGGCCAACGTCCTGACTTTC. It translates to CAYRVAGANVLTF.

This clonotype was counted a few times. The chain employs TRBV3-1 and TRBJ1-2; D remains unclear. The CDR3 is 16 residues long. The germline gives CDR1 LGHDT, CDR2 YNNKEL (reference sequence). The V end lost 4 bases, the J end lost 1 base, and 16 bases lay between the germline ends. The CDR3 DNA reads TGTGCCAGCAGCCCAGTCGGATATCGAGTTAACTATGGCTACACCTTC. The encoded protein is CASSPVGYRVNYGYTF. Full variable domain (rest looked up from reference TRBV3-1 and TRBJ1-2): DTAVSQTPKYLVTQMGNDKSIKCEQNLGHDTMYWYKQDSKKFLKIMFSYNNKELIINETVPNRFSPKSPDKAHLNLHINSLELGDSAVYFCASSPVGYRVNYGYTFGSGTRLTVV.